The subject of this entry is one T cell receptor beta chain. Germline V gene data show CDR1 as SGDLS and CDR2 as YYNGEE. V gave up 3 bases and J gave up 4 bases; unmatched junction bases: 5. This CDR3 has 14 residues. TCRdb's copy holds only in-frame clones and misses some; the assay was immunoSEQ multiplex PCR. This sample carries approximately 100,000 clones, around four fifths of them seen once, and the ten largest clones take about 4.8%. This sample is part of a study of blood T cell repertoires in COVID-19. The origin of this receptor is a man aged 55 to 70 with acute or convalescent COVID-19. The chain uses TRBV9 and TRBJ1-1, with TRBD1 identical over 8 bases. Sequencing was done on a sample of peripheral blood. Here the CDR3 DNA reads TGTGCCAGCAGCGCCCTCACAGGGGGCACTGAAGCTTTCTTT. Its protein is CASSALTGGTEAFF.